This T cell receptor beta chain was observed in a study of T-cell memory formation after mild COVID-19. The trim removed 6 bases at V and 9 bases at J, leaving 19 bases unmatched. Germline V lookup: CDR1 MNHNY, CDR2 SVGAGI (reference sequence). This CDR3 comprises 18 residues. One entry per CDR3 protein, called by TCRdb with MiXCR from the 5' RACE reads. The table includes about 470,000 distinct CDR3 sequences, 18% detected once. This TCR came from an adult woman who had mild COVID-19 (a few samples of this study predate the infection). Cell type and time point are not known. The sequenced sample was PBMCs or a T cell subset sorted from them (not recorded which). This chain uses TRBV6-6 with TRBJ2-1; 11 bases map to TRBD2. The chain's CDR3 is CASRKLAGVGLGEREQFF. In nucleotides, the CDR3 is TGTGCCAGCAGAAAACTAGCGGGAGTTGGTCTAGGGGAGCGTGAGCAGTTCTTC.